Following are 3 T cell receptor beta chains from one sample sequenced in a study of blood T cell repertoires in COVID-19. TCRdb's table, derived via immunoSEQ multiplex PCR, lists solely in-frame clones and lacks some. The data contain under 300,000 clones, approximately 82% of them singletons. The sequenced sample was peripheral blood. The receptors shown here come from a man aged 25-45 years who had recovered from COVID-19.

The V and J genes are TRBV5-3 and TRBJ2-6; TRBD1 aligns across 8 bases. TRBV5-3 is identified as an open reading frame with a role that is uncertain. CDR3 length: 17 amino acids. With 4 bases clipped from V and 0 bases from J, the junction kept 6 bases outside the gene matches. CDR3 sequence reads: CARSRDRTHSGANVLTF. CDR3 nucleotides: TGTGCCAGAAGCCGGGACAGGACCCACTCTGGGGCCAACGTCCTGACTTTC.

The count of this clone is one. V and J are TRBV19 and TRBJ1-5; possible D gene TRBD1, 6 bases. V lost 3 bases and J 0 bases, leaving 15 bases between the germline ends. This CDR3 is built from 17 residues. The germline gives CDR1 LNHDA, CDR2 SQIVND (reference sequence). The CDR3 DNA sequence: TGTGCCAGTAGTATCCCCAACGGACAGTATAGCAATCAGCCCCAGCATTTT. Translation gives CASSIPNGQYSNQPQHF.

This clone was recorded a few times. The chain links TRBV2 to TRBJ1-1, with unresolved D. V was trimmed by 6 bases and J by 0 bases, leaving 8 bases between them. CDR1 and CDR2 from the germline V gene are SNHLY and FYNNEI. CDR3 length: 13 residues. The CDR3 region is CASRYIVNTEAFF. CDR3 nucleotides: TGTGCCAGCAGATACATTGTGAACACTGAAGCTTTCTTT.